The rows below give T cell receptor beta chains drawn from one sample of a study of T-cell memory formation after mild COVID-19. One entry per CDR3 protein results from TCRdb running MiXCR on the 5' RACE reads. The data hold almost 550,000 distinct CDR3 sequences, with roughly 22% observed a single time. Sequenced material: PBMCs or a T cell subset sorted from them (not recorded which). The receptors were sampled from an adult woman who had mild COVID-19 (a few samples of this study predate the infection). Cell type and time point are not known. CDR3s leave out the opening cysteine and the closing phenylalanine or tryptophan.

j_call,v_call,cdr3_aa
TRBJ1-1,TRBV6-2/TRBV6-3,ASSYVNTEAF
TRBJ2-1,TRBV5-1,ASTTGTDNTFWQF
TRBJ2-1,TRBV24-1,ATSDSGTGGYNEQF
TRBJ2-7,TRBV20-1,SAEDRGRGYEQY
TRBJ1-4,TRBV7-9,ASRKDLLGEKLF
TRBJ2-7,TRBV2,ASSPSRYEQY
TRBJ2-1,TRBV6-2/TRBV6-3,ASRRSSGGRYNEQF
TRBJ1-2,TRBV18,ASSAQGSDYGYT
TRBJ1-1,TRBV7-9,ASSSPVNLRNTEAF
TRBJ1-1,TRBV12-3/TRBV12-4,ASSAMDIEAF
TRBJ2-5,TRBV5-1,ASSLVPGYQETQY
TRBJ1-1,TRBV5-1,ASSLVGRAKAF
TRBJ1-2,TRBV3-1,ASSPSWGVSNGYT
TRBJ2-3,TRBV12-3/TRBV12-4,ASSFPAQASTDTQY
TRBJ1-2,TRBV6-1,ASSGDRVYGYT
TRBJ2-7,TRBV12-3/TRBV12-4,ASRGTGDEQY
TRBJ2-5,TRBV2,ASSDPAEYQETQY
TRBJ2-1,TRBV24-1,ATSDQGSNEQF
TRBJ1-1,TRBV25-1,ASSELKTGAF
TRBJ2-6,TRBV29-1,SAELTDFFGANVLT
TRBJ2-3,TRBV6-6,ASSYGQSSTDTQY
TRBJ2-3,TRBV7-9,ASSEAGQGPTDTQY
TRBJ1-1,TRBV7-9,ASSSPEDSEAF